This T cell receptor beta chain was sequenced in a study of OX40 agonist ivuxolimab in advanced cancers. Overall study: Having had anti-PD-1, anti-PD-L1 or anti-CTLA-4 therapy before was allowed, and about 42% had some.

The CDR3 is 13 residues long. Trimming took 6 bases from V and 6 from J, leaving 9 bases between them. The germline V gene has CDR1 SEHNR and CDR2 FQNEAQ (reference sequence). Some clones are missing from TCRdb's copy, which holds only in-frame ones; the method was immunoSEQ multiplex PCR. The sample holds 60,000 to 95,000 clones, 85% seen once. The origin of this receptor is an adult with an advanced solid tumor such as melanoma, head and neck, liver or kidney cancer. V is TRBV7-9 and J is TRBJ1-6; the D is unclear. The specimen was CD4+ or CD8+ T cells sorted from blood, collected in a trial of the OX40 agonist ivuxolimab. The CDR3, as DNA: TGTGCCAGCAGACCGACAAGTAATTCACCCCTCCACTTT. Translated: CASRPTSNSPLHF.